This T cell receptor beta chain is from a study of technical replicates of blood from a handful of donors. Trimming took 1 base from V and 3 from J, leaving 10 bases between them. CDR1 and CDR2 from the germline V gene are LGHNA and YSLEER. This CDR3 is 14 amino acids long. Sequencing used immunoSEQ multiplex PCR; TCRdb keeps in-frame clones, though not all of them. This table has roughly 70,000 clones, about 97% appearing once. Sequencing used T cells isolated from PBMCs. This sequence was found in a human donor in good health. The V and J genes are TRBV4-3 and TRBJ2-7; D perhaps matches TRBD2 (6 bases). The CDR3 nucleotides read TGCGCCAGCAGCCAAGGTATTAGCGGCTACGAGCAGTACTTC. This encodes CASSQGISGYEQYF.